This record covers a single T cell receptor (beta chain). This entry comes from a study of blood T cell repertoires in COVID-19. For the study at large: There were acute and convalescent COVID-19 samples, and they came from the United States, Italy and Spain.

Here immunoSEQ multiplex PCR was the method, and the copy in TCRdb shows in-frame clones only, minus some. The data hold around 300,000 clones, with nearly 90% observed a single time. Germline values: CDR1 SGHTA, CDR2 FQGNSA. Losses at the gene ends were 5 bases for V and 4 bases for J; bases not matched to a gene: 5. The CDR3 consists of 14 residues. Adults between roughly 18 and 95 years of age took part from about 24 US areas. In Cohort 3, a recovered donor had either two negative PCRs, clearance, or symptom resolution. The chain recombines TRBV7-2 with TRBJ2-7; the match to TRBD1 covers 10 bases. The sequenced sample was PBMCs or T cells enriched from blood (not recorded which). This clonotype originated in a woman in her 30s who had recovered from COVID-19. The chain's CDR3 is CASSPGTGVYEQYF. CDR3 in DNA: TGTGCCAGCAGCCCGGGGACAGGGGTATACGAGCAGTACTTC.